The source of this T cell receptor (beta chain) is a study of response to subunit inactivated influenza vaccine. Per the germline V gene, CDR1 is SGHRS and CDR2 is YFSETQ. The CDR3 extends over 13 amino acids. V trimming: 4 bases; J trimming: 5 bases; junction bases outside the gene matches: 4. This clonotype has ten or more counts. Its antigen is unknown. Study-wide results and limits: Researchers suggested that each seasonal influenza vaccination recruits few new T cells.

TCRdb re-analysed the RT-PCR reads in MiXCR, keeping a single row per CDR3 protein. Among 200,000 to 300,000 distinct CDR3 sequences listed, less than 15% were seen once. The sample here was non-naive T cells sorted from PBMCs, taken 14 to 15 days before vaccination. The clonotype comes from a man aged 45-60 years who received an inactivated influenza vaccine. This sequence joins TRBV5-1 and TRBJ2-7, with 9 bases fitting TRBD1. The DNA for the CDR3 is TGCGCCAGCAGCAAGGGACAGGGCAACGAGCAGTACTTC. Its translation is CASSKGQGNEQYF. The whole variable domain, remainder taken from reference TRBV5-1 and TRBJ2-7, is KAGVTQTPRYLIKTRGQQVTLSCSPISGHRSVSWYQQTPGQGLQFLFEYFSETQRNKGNFPGRFSGRQFSNSRSEMNVSTLELGDSALYLCASSKGQGNEQYFGPGTRLTVT.